This T cell receptor beta chain stems from a study of CD8+ T cells in alopecia areata. Study as a whole: Tofacitinib administration to treated patients was oral, at 5 to 10 mg twice daily. Study-wide results and limits: Tofacitinib significantly reduced both scalp clonality and expanded CD8+ clones among the top 100. The presence of one nonresponder keeps the tie between baseline CD8+ expansion and response uncertain.

Sequencing relied on a cDNA template that was reverse transcribed from extracted RNA. The method was immunoSEQ multiplex PCR; TCRdb's version includes in-frame clones alone and lacks a portion of them. The sample yields roughly 99,000 clones, roughly 84% seen once. The CDR3 consists of 15 residues. J gave up 2 bases and V 7 bases, and 12 bases lay outside the gene matches. CDR1 is SGHNT, CDR2 YYREEE, per germline (reference sequence). Treatment here: oral pan-JAK inhibitor, 5-10 mg twice daily. Lesional scalp punch biopsies and peripheral blood were collected from alopecia areata patients. Turning to this clone: Its target is not known.

This receptor was taken from a human donor with alopecia areata. The chain couples TRBV5-4 to TRBJ2-7, with 7 bases matching TRBD2. This material consisted of CD8+ T cells sorted from blood, taken at week 24, from a patient treated with tofacitinib. For the CDR3, the DNA is TGTGCCAGCTCACCCCGGGGGAGGGCCCCCTACGAGCAGTACTTC. Translation: CASSPRGRAPYEQYF.